The 3 T cell receptor beta chains below all came from one sample that was sequenced in a study of cytomegalovirus exposure and HLA in healthy donors. Primers for the PCR totalled 60 Vbeta and 13 Jbeta. The data were produced by immunoSEQ multiplex PCR, yet TCRdb's version contains in-frame clones alone and is incomplete. The sample lists roughly 120,000 clones, roughly 70% occurring once. The source material was PBMCs. The receptors stem from a woman in her fifties or sixties in good health and CMV-seropositive.

The sample holds a few counts of this clone. This chain connects TRBV11-2 to TRBJ2-7, with D perhaps TRBD2 (6 bases). Germline values: CDR1 SGHAT, CDR2 FQNNGV. The V end was cut by 5 bases, the J end by 6 bases, with 14 bases between. The length of the CDR3 is 13 residues. CDR3 region: CASSRNHGGEQYF. The CDR3 nucleotides read TGTGCCAGCAGCCGTAACCACGGGGGCGAGCAGTACTTC.

In its sample, this clone was seen once. The V call is TRBV28, the J call TRBJ2-4, with 7 bases aligning to TRBD2. In germline, CDR1 is MDHEN, CDR2 SYDVKM. The CDR3 has 18 amino acids. J lost 1 base, V lost 7 bases, and 16 bases had no gene match. The CDR3 loop reads CASTDDQRGGYAKNIQYF. CDR3 nucleotides: TGTGCCAGCACCGACGATCAAAGGGGAGGGTACGCCAAAAACATTCAGTACTTC.

The chain has TRBV4-3 and TRBJ2-7; 10 bases are shared with TRBD1. V lost 0 bases to trimming and J lost 2 bases; unmatched junction nucleotides: 4. CDR1 and CDR2 from the germline V gene are LGHNA and YSLEER. The CDR3 is made up of 16 amino acids. The CDR3 spells CASSQEGGQGTYEQYF. The CDR3 bases are TGCGCCAGCAGCCAAGAAGGGGGACAGGGGACCTACGAGCAGTACTTC.